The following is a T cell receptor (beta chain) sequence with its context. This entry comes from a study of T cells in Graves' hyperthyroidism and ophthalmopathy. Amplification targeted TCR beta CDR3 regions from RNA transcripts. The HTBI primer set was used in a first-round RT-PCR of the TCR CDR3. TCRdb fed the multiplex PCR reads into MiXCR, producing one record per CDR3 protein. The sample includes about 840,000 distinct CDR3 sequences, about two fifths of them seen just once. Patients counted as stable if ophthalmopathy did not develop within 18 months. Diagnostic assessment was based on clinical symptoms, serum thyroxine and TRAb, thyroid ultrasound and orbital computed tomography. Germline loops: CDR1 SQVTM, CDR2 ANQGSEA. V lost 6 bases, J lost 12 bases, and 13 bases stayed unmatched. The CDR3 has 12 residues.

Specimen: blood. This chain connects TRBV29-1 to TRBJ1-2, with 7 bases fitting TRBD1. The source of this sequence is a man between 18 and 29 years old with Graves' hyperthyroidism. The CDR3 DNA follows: TGCAGCGTAACGACAGGGAGCTCTGGAAACACCTTC. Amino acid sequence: CSVTTGSSGNTF.